Detailed here is one TCR beta chain. No antigen is known for it. This entry belongs to a study of cytomegalovirus exposure and HLA in healthy donors. Whole-study results and caveats: Researchers left out some V segments, among them TRBV6-2 and TRBV6-3, as indistinguishable.

The CDR3 sequence is 15 residues long. Germline-derived CDR1 and CDR2 are SNHLY and FYNNEI. With V trimmed by 7 bases and J by 5 bases, 7 bases remained unmatched. In the PCR, 60 Vbeta and 13 Jbeta primers were used. Profiled with immunoSEQ multiplex PCR; TCRdb holds only in-frame clones, not every one. The sample contains about 150,000 clones, approximately 73% of which appear only once. The source is a young man in good health and CMV-seropositive. The sequenced sample consisted of PBMCs. V gene TRBV2 combines with J gene TRBJ2-5; TRBD2 aligns across 13 bases. Here the CDR3 DNA reads TGTGCCAGCACCTTAGGACTAGCGGGAGTTGAGACCCAGTACTTC. Protein product: CASTLGLAGVETQYF.